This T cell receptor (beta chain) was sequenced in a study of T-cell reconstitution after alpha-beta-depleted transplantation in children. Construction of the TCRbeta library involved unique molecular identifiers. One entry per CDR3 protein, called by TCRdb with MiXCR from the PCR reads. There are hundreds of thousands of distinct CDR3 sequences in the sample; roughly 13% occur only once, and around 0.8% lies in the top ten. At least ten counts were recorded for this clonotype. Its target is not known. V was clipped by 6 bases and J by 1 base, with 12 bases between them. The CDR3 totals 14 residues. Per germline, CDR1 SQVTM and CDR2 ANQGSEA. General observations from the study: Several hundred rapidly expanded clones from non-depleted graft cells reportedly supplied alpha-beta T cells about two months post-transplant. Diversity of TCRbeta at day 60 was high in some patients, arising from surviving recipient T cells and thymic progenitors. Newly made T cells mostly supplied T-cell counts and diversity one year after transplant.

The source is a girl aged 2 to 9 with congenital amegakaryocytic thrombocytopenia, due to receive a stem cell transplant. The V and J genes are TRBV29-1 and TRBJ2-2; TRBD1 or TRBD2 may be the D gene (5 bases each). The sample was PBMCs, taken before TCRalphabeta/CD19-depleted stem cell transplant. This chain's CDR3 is CSVGPGRNTGELFF. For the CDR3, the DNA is TGCAGCGTGGGCCCGGGACGGAACACCGGGGAGCTGTTTTTT.